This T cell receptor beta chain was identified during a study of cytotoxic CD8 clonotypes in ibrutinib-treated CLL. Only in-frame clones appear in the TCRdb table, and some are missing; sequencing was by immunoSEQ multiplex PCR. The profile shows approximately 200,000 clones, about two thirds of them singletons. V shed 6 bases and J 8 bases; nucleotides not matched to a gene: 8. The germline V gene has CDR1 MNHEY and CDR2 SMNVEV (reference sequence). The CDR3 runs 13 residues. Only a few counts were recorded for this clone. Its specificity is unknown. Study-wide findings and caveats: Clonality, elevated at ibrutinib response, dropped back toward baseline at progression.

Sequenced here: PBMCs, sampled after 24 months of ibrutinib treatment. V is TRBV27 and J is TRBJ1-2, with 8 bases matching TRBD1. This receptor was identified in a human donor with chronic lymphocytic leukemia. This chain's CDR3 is CASRPQGDRGYTF. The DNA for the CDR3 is TGTGCCAGCAGACCACAGGGGGATCGAGGCTACACCTTC.